The 13 T cell receptor beta chains below come from one sample, sequenced in a study of shared clonotypes between healthy human individuals. Here immunoSEQ multiplex PCR was the method, and the copy in TCRdb shows in-frame clones only, minus some. The sample lists nearly 2 million clones, just under 95% occurring once. As defined, naive CD8 cells were CD45RO-negative and positively selected for CCR7, with terminally differentiated effector memory CD45RA+ cells excluded. Sequencing was done on a sample of naive CD8+ T cells sorted from blood. Source of these receptors: a man aged 18 to 29 in good health.

A single count supports this clone. V and J are TRBV5-4 and TRBJ2-3, with D perhaps matching TRBD2 (6 bases). V shed 0 bases and J shed 6 bases, with 11 bases lying between them. The CDR3 runs to 14 residues. Germline V gives CDR1 SGHNT, CDR2 YYREEE (reference sequence). The CDR3 nucleotides read TGTGCCAGCAGCTTGGGGGGACTGGATGATACGCAGTATTTT. This gives the protein CASSLGGLDDTQYF.

The chain recombines TRBV5-1 with TRBJ1-2; D ambiguous. V was trimmed by 4 bases and J by 4 bases, leaving 11 bases between them. This CDR3 has 13 residues. Looked up from germline, CDR1 is SGHRS and CDR2 is YFSETQ. The CDR3 DNA sequence: TGCGCCAGCAGCACCAGTCCAGGCTATGGCTACACCTTC. This gives the protein CASSTSPGYGYTF. Full variable domain (rest looked up from reference TRBV5-1 and TRBJ1-2): KAGVTQTPRYLIKTRGQQVTLSCSPISGHRSVSWYQQTPGQGLQFLFEYFSETQRNKGNFPGRFSGRQFSNSRSEMNVSTLELGDSALYLCASSTSPGYGYTFGSGTRLTVV.

In its sample, this clone was seen once. The chain employs TRBV5-7 and TRBJ1-2; D is unclear. TRBV5-7 is an ORF, with its function uncertain. The CDR3 spans 13 residues. Trimming pared 4 bases from V and 4 bases from J, leaving 11 bases between. CDR3 residues: CASSPREGYGYTF. As DNA, the CDR3 is TGTGCCAGCAGCCCCCGGGAGGGCTATGGCTACACCTTC.

As regards this clone: Within the sample, other DNA sequences also encode this same CDR3. The chain has TRBV6-5 and TRBJ2-7; tentative D call: TRBD2 (6 bases). CDR1 MNHEY and CDR2 SVGAGI come from the germline V gene. The CDR3 is 13 residues long. V was pared by 2 bases and J by 2 bases, with 7 bases between. CDR3 amino acids: CASSYAGTYEQYF. The DNA of the CDR3 is TGTGCCAGCAGTTACGCGGGAACCTACGAGCAGTACTTC.

V and J are TRBV4-1 and TRBJ1-4; TRBD1 matches 8 bases. The CDR3 runs 15 residues. Per the germline V gene, CDR1 is MGHRA and CDR2 is YSYEKL. V was clipped by 1 base and J by 7 bases; unmatched bases: 5. CDR3 loop: CASSQGTGGGEKLFF. CDR3 nucleotide sequence: TGCGCCAGCAGCCAAGGAACAGGGGGAGGTGAAAAACTGTTTTTT.

The chain employs TRBV27 and TRBJ2-3, with 9 nucleotides matching TRBD2. Unmatched junction bases numbered 8, after V lost 5 bases and J lost 2 bases. Germline CDR1 and CDR2: MNHEY and SMNVEV (reference sequence). This CDR3 spans 16 amino acids. CDR3 sequence (DNA): TGTGCCAGCAGTCCCGCTAGCGGGGAATTCACAGATACGCAGTATTTT. This sequence encodes CASSPASGEFTDTQYF.

This clone has a single count. This same CDR3 is encoded by further DNA sequences in the sample. The CDR3 spells CASSSGWTEAFF. In nucleotides, the CDR3 is TGTGCCAGCAGCTCAGGGTGGACTGAAGCTTTCTTT. This sequence joins TRBV7-9 and TRBJ1-1; tentative D call: TRBD1 (5 bases). Trimming took 4 bases from V and 5 from J, leaving 8 bases between them. The CDR3 spans 12 residues. Germline values: CDR1 SEHNR, CDR2 FQNEAQ (reference sequence). The entire variable domain, with the rest obtained from reference TRBV7-9 and TRBJ1-1, is as follows: DTGVSQNPRHKITKRGQNVTFRCDPISEHNRLYWYRQTLGQGPEFLTYFQNEAQLEKSRLLSDRFSAERPKGSFSTLEIQRTEQGDSAMYLCASSSGWTEAFFGQGTRLTVV.

V usage is TRBV12-2 and J usage is TRBJ2-7; the table's D call, TRBD1, was not checked against the DNA. TRBV12-2 is designated a pseudogene. This CDR3 is 18 amino acids long. The DNA for the CDR3 is TGTGCAAGTCGCTTATTACTTGTTGGACAGACGAAAAACTACGAGCAGTACTTC. Protein sequence: CASRLLLVGQTKNYEQYF.

This chain uses TRBV5-6 with TRBJ2-3; D gene ambiguous. CDR1 SGHDT and CDR2 YYEEEE come from the germline V gene. V gave up 1 base and J gave up 4 bases, with 10 bases separating them. The CDR3 spans 14 residues. The CDR3 sequence: CASSLMGWADTQYF. CDR3 in DNA: TGTGCCAGCAGCTTGATGGGGTGGGCAGATACGCAGTATTTT.

This clone came up a few times. In the same sample, other DNA sequences code for this CDR3. The chain joins TRBV5-1 to TRBJ2-3; no clear D. V was shortened by 0 bases and J by 1 base, with 3 bases between the two germline ends. There are 13 residues in the CDR3. In germline, CDR1 is SGHRS, CDR2 YFSETQ. The chain's CDR3 is CASSLDGTDTQYF. The CDR3 DNA sequence: TGCGCCAGCAGCTTGGACGGCACAGATACGCAGTATTTT. The full variable domain, rest sourced from reference TRBV5-1 and TRBJ2-3, is KAGVTQTPRYLIKTRGQQVTLSCSPISGHRSVSWYQQTPGQGLQFLFEYFSETQRNKGNFPGRFSGRQFSNSRSEMNVSTLELGDSALYLCASSLDGTDTQYFGPGTRLTVL.

The gene calls are TRBV13 and TRBJ2-5; weak D call: TRBD1 (5 bases). V was shortened by 5 bases and J by 1 base, with 8 bases between the two germline ends. Per germline, CDR1 PRHDT and CDR2 FYEKMQ (reference sequence). The CDR3 runs 13 residues. The CDR3 protein is CASSEDSQETQYF. The CDR3 DNA follows: TGTGCCAGCAGCGAAGACAGCCAAGAGACCCAGTACTTC.

The chain uses TRBV2 and TRBJ1-2, with D hard to call. The length of the CDR3 is 12 residues. The germline V gene encodes CDR1 SNHLY and CDR2 FYNNEI. Trimming took 6 bases from V and 5 from J, leaving 10 bases between them. CDR3 sequence reads: CASRERSYGYTF. The CDR3 coding sequence is TGTGCCAGCAGGGAAAGGTCTTATGGCTACACCTTC.

A note on this clone: Other DNA sequences from this sample encode an identical CDR3 as well. The chain links TRBV6-6 to TRBJ2-7, with D possibly being TRBD1 (5 bases). Trimming removed 0 bases from V and 3 bases from J, with 6 bases in between. The CDR3 has 13 amino acids. Per the germline V gene, CDR1 is MNHNY and CDR2 is SVGAGI (reference sequence). The CDR3 DNA reads TGTGCCAGCAGTTACTCAAGGGGCTACGAGCAGTACTTC. It is translated as CASSYSRGYEQYF.